Following are 15 T cell receptor beta chains from one sample sequenced in a study of shared clonotypes between healthy human individuals. Data came from immunoSEQ multiplex PCR; TCRdb stores just in-frame clones and leaves some out. The profile shows a few million clones, over 85% of them singletons. Source material: naive CD4+ T cells from PBMCs. The subset was: CD45RA+ positively selected. The receptors shown here come from a man younger than 30 in good health. Some clones in this sample may be carry-over from other donors' samples.

The chain couples TRBV28 to TRBJ2-5; 7 bases are shared with TRBD2. Germline V gene data show CDR1 as MDHEN and CDR2 as SYDVKM. V lost 4 bases, J lost 2 bases, and 7 bases stayed unmatched. The CDR3 contains 15 residues. The CDR3 loop is CASSSRQRGQETQYF. In DNA, the CDR3 is TGTGCCAGCAGTTCACGCCAGCGGGGTCAAGAGACCCAGTACTTC.

The chain links TRBV7-3 to TRBJ2-3; D perhaps matches TRBD2 (6 bases). The V and J ends lost 6 bases and 1 base respectively, with 11 bases between them. This CDR3 comprises 14 residues. Germline V lookup: CDR1 SGHTA, CDR2 FQGTGA. This CDR3 reads CASSPRLGTDTQYF. The CDR3 DNA reads as TGTGCCAGCAGTCCCCGACTAGGCACAGATACGCAGTATTTT.

The chain recombines TRBV9 with TRBJ2-1; TRBD2 agrees at 11 bases. From germline, CDR1 is SGDLS and CDR2 YYNGEE. The ends lost 3 bases at V and 8 bases at J; junction bases unmatched: 16. The CDR3 extends over 18 amino acids. CDR3 protein: CASSARSPLAGVFDEQFF. In DNA form, the CDR3 reads TGTGCCAGCAGCGCAAGGTCCCCACTAGCGGGAGTTTTCGATGAGCAGTTCTTC.

The chain carries TRBV5-1 and TRBJ1-2; the match to TRBD1 covers 7 bases. This CDR3 has 15 amino acids. Trimming removed 1 base from V and 6 bases from J; junction bases left unmatched: 9. From germline, CDR1 is SGHRS and CDR2 YFSETQ. The CDR3 DNA reads as TGCGCCAGCAGCTTGACAGGGGAGCTGAACCATGGCTACACCTTC. Residues: CASSLTGELNHGYTF.

This clone has just one count. Other nucleotide sequences in the sample specify the same CDR3. V gene TRBV28 combines with J gene TRBJ2-1; 12 bases agree with TRBD2. After removal of 5 bases from V and 6 bases from J, the junction contained 5 bases not matched to a gene. The CDR3 loop spans 15 amino acids. Germline lookup yields CDR1 MDHEN and CDR2 SYDVKM. The CDR3 DNA is TGTGCCAGCAGTCCCACTAGCGGGAGGCGCAATGAGCAGTTCTTC. As protein: CASSPTSGRRNEQFF.

The chain has TRBV6-4 and TRBJ2-1, with D possibly TRBD2 on 6 matching bases. The ends were cut back, 0 bases at V and 8 bases at J, with 14 bases in the middle. The CDR3 length is 15 residues. Germline loops: CDR1 MRHNA, CDR2 SNTAGT. CDR3 sequence reads: CASSDSPGRGDEQFF. The CDR3 bases are TGTGCCAGCAGTGACTCACCCGGGAGAGGCGATGAGCAGTTCTTC.

The V call is TRBV18, the J call TRBJ2-3; D unclear. Between the trimmed V and J ends, which lost 7 bases and 2 bases, there was a span of 7 bases. Germline CDR1 and CDR2: KGHSH and LQKENI. CDR3 length: 12 amino acids. The CDR3 nucleotides read TGTGCCAGCTGTGCTGTCACAGATACGCAGTATTTT. Protein: CASCAVTDTQYF.

The rearrangement links TRBV6-5 to TRBJ2-7, with TRBD2 identical over 9 bases. Unmatched junction bases numbered 4, after V lost 0 bases and J lost 4 bases. Germline V gene lookup returns CDR1 MNHEY and CDR2 SVGAGI. This CDR3 contains 15 residues. This CDR3 reads CASSYSIAGAYEQYF. The CDR3 DNA reads as TGTGCCAGCAGTTACTCGATAGCGGGAGCTTACGAGCAGTACTTC.

The chain uses TRBV2 and TRBJ2-7; 9 nucleotides agree with TRBD2. J gave up 4 bases and V 2 bases, and 6 bases lay outside the gene matches. This CDR3 spans 15 amino acids. Looked up from germline, CDR1 is SNHLY and CDR2 is FYNNEI. DNA for the CDR3: TGTGCCAGCAGTGAAATGGCGGGAGGGCCGTACGAGCAGTACTTC. This gives the protein CASSEMAGGPYEQYF.

The chain couples TRBV5-6 to TRBJ1-4, with 9 bases matching TRBD1. Germline values: CDR1 SGHDT, CDR2 YYEEEE. The CDR3 is made up of 15 amino acids. V shed 4 bases, J shed 3 bases, and the junction held 4 bases outside the gene matches. Here the CDR3 DNA reads TGTGCCAGCAGCGCCGGGACAGGGTCTAATGAAAAACTGTTTTTT. Translated: CASSAGTGSNEKLFF.

J is TRBJ2-5 and V is TRBV11-2, with 8 positions matching TRBD2. Germline V lookup: CDR1 SGHAT, CDR2 FQNNGV. V was clipped by 6 bases and J by 5 bases; unmatched bases: 11. The CDR3 covers 15 residues. The CDR3 nucleotides read TGTGCCAGCAGTACCGGGGGGGGACCGCTTGAGACCCAGTACTTC. This gives the protein CASSTGGGPLETQYF.

The V and J genes are TRBV11-1 and TRBJ2-1; D is perhaps TRBD1 or TRBD2 (5 bases each). Germline CDR1 reads SGHAT; CDR2 reads FQDESV (reference sequence). The germline V and J ends were trimmed by 1 base and 1 base, with 20 bases remaining between them. The CDR3 length is 19 residues. The CDR3 DNA is TGTGCCAGCAGCTTAGAGGGGATGCGGGCCCCGAAGTCCTACAATGAGCAGTTCTTC. Amino acids: CASSLEGMRAPKSYNEQFF.

The V and J genes are TRBV7-2 and TRBJ2-7; D remains unclear. The CDR3 spans 14 residues. Germline CDR1 and CDR2: SGHTA and FQGNSA. Between the trimmed V and J ends, which lost 2 bases and 2 bases, there was a span of 10 bases. The CDR3 DNA sequence: TGTGCCAGCAGCTTACAAAGCGACGCCTACGAGCAGTACTTC. Protein: CASSLQSDAYEQYF.

V and J are TRBV21-1 and TRBJ1-5. TRBV21-1 is classified as a pseudogene. There are 17 residues in the CDR3. This CDR3 reads CASSPVSGPYSNQPQHF. The CDR3 nucleotides read TGTGCCAGCAGCCCCGTTTCGGGGCCTTATAGCAATCAGCCCCAGCATTTT.

The rearrangement links TRBV6-6 to TRBJ1-4; D call uncertain. Germline CDR1 MNHNY, CDR2 SVGAGI (reference sequence). Trimming stripped 3 bases from V and 7 bases from J, with 6 bases between. The CDR3 runs to 12 residues. CDR3 region: CASSYDFEKLFF. CDR3 DNA sequence: TGTGCCAGCAGTTATGATTTTGAAAAACTGTTTTTT.